The 10 T cell receptor beta chains given below trace back to one sample, sequenced in a study of blood T cells in healthy people across ages. Sample-barcoded 5' priming and a J-beta primer mix drove a second PCR of roughly 6 to 12 cycles. TCRdb reanalysed the 5' RACE reads using MiXCR and keeps one entry per CDR3 protein. Among 1.5 million to 2 million distinct CDR3 sequences listed, 28% were seen once. Sequenced input: blood. The source of these receptors is a woman in her thirties in good health.

The gene calls are TRBV7-9 and TRBJ1-5, with 9 bases that match TRBD1. V shed 4 bases, J shed 4 bases, and the junction held 5 bases outside the gene matches. Germline CDR1 and CDR2: SEHNR and FQNEAQ (reference sequence). There are 15 residues in the CDR3. In DNA, the CDR3 is TGTGCCAGCAGCTATGGGACAGGGACTAATCAGCCCCAGCATTTT. Protein product: CASSYGTGTNQPQHF.

The rearrangement uses TRBV28 and TRBJ1-5, with D uncertain. Germline CDR1 is MDHEN and CDR2 is SYDVKM. Trimming removed 5 bases from V and 2 bases from J, with 13 bases in between. This CDR3 has 15 amino acids. The CDR3 region has the DNA TGTGCCAGCAGTCCCGCCGGAGCTGGCAATCAGCCCCAGCATTTT. Encoded protein: CASSPAGAGNQPQHF.

The chain uses TRBV5-1 and TRBJ1-6; TRBD1 aligns across 7 bases. J lost 7 bases, V lost 0 bases, and 7 bases had no gene match. The CDR3 contains 16 residues. Germline values: CDR1 SGHRS, CDR2 YFSETQ. The CDR3 DNA reads as TGCGCCAGCAGCTTGGGGGACAGCTCTGCAAATTCACCCCTCCACTTT. Its protein product is CASSLGDSSANSPLHF. The full variable domain, rest sourced from reference TRBV5-1 and TRBJ1-6, is KAGVTQTPRYLIKTRGQQVTLSCSPISGHRSVSWYQQTPGQGLQFLFEYFSETQRNKGNFPGRFSGRQFSNSRSEMNVSTLELGDSALYLCASSLGDSSANSPLHFGNGTRLTVT.

Comments on this clonotype: This clone may be a read error of a much larger clone one base away. The chain has TRBV30 and TRBJ2-7; D ambiguous. The CDR3 covers 16 residues. CDR1 is GTSNPN and CDR2 is SVGIG in the germline V gene (reference sequence). Trimming removed 0 bases from V and 2 bases from J, with 17 bases in between. The CDR3 protein is CAWSVPRCRMTYEQYF. The CDR3 DNA reads as TGTGCCTGGAGTGTACCCCGGTGCAGGATGACCTACGAGCAGTACTTC.

The chain is built from TRBV10-3 and TRBJ2-1, with D possibly TRBD2 on 6 matching bases. This CDR3 spans 17 amino acids. V lost 6 bases, J lost 7 bases, and 25 bases lay in between. Germline assignment: CDR1 ENHRY and CDR2 SYGVKD. The CDR3 here is CAIRTVVAGRGLNEQFF. CDR3 bases: TGTGCCATCAGGACAGTTGTGGCGGGACGGGGCCTAAATGAGCAGTTCTTC.

The chain uses TRBV30 and TRBJ1-5, with D uncertain. This CDR3 is 12 amino acids long. Trimming removed 0 bases from V and 4 bases from J, with 4 bases in between. The germline gives CDR1 GTSNPN, CDR2 SVGIG (reference sequence). The DNA for the CDR3 is TGTGCCTGGAGTGTAGCTAATCAGCCCCAGCATTTT. Protein sequence: CAWSVANQPQHF.

The chain employs TRBV5-1 and TRBJ2-1; D might be TRBD1 (5 bases). Germline V gene sequence: CDR1 SGHRS, CDR2 YFSETQ. V dropped 0 bases and J dropped 5 bases, with 18 bases sitting between them. The CDR3 is made up of 17 amino acids. CDR3 protein: CASSLGGRQGWDNEQFF. CDR3 nucleotides: TGCGCCAGCAGCTTGGGCGGCCGGCAGGGTTGGGACAATGAGCAGTTCTTC.

The gene calls are TRBV9 and TRBJ2-3; no clear D gene. V lost 0 bases and J lost 3, with 14 bases in between. CDR3 length: 16 amino acids. Germline CDR1 SGDLS, CDR2 YYNGEE. CDR3 bases: TGTGCCAGCAGCGTAGCTCCCCTCGGCTCAACAGATACGCAGTATTTT. Residues: CASSVAPLGSTDTQYF.

This chain uses TRBV7-2 with TRBJ2-5; a possible D gene is TRBD2 (5 bases). This CDR3 spans 14 amino acids. With 1 base removed from V and 1 base from J, the gap between germline ends came to 7 bases. Per germline, CDR1 SGHTA and CDR2 FQGNSA. CDR3 residues: CASSLGESQETQYF. As DNA, the CDR3 is TGTGCCAGCAGCTTAGGGGAGTCCCAAGAGACCCAGTACTTC.

In this sample, this clonotype turned up many times. The V gene is TRBV7-2, the J gene TRBJ2-4, with D possibly matching TRBD1 (6 bases). CDR1 is SGHTA and CDR2 is FQGNSA in the germline V gene. CDR3 length: 16 amino acids. V shed 4 bases and J shed 8 bases, with 21 bases lying between them. The CDR3 spells CASSSRRTALGDIQYF. CDR3 nucleotides: TGTGCCAGCAGCTCCCGACGGACAGCTTTAGGGGACATTCAGTACTTC.